This T cell receptor delta chain was observed in a study of γδ T cells in repeated Plasmodium falciparum infection. Study context: Over approximately 640 days, donors received four mosquito-bite P. falciparum NF54 infections. Sampling occurred at baseline, pre-infection for selected infections, and 21 days post-infection.

Bulk repertoires came from Vgamma9/Vdelta2+ or Vdelta2-negative gammadelta T cells flow-sorted from PBMC. V was clipped by 3 bases and J by 3 bases; unmatched bases: 12. Germline CDR1 is GEAIGNYY and CDR2 is EKD. The CDR3 sequence is 16 residues long. Both TRG and TRD chains were sequenced from each sorted sample. TCRdb redid the clone calls on the multiplex PCR reads with CATT. The sample has around 86,000 delta-chain clones, roughly 1.4% seen once. A few counts support this clone. This probably arose from a read error, given a far larger clone one base away. Other nucleotide sequences in the sample specify the same CDR3.

What was sequenced was gamma-delta T cells from blood. The sequence derives from a pool of human donors (malaria-infected and uninfected, not separated). This sequence joins TRDV2 and TRDJ1, with 7 bases lining up with TRDD3. No J segment appears in TCRdb, so it was assigned here by matching the sequence to germline. This CDR3 is CACDPLGVLGSDKLIF. For the CDR3, the DNA is TGTGCCTGTGACCCCCTGGGCGTACTGGGGTCCGATAAACTCATCTTT.